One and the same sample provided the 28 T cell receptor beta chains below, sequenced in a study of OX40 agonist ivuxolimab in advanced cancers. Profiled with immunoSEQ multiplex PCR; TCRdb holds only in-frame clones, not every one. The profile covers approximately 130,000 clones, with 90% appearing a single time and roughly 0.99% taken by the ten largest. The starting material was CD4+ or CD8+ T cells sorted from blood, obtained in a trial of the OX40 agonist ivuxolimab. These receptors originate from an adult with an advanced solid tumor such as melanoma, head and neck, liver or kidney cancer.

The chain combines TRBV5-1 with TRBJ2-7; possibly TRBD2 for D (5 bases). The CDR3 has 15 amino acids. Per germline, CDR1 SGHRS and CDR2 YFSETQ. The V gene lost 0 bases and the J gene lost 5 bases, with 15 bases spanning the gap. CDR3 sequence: CASSLVHPGVNEQYF. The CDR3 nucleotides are TGCGCCAGCAGCTTGGTCCACCCCGGGGTAAACGAGCAGTACTTC. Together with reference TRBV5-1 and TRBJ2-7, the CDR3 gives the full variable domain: KAGVTQTPRYLIKTRGQQVTLSCSPISGHRSVSWYQQTPGQGLQFLFEYFSETQRNKGNFPGRFSGRQFSNSRSEMNVSTLELGDSALYLCASSLVHPGVNEQYFGPGTRLTVT.

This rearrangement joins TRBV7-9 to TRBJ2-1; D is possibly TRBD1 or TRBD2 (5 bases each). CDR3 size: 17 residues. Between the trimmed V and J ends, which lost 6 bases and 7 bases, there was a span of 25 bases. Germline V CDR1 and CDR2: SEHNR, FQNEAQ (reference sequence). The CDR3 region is CASSPERLGAIGNEQFF. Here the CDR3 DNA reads TGTGCCAGCAGTCCTGAACGGCTCGGGGCAATTGGGAATGAGCAGTTCTTC.

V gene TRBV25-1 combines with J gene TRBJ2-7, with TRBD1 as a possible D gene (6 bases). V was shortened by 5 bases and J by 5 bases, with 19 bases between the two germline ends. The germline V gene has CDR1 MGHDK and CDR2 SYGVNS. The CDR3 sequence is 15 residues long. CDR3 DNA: TGTGCCAGCAGTATTTCTCAGGGGAATCGGGACGAGCAGTACTTC. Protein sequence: CASSISQGNRDEQYF.

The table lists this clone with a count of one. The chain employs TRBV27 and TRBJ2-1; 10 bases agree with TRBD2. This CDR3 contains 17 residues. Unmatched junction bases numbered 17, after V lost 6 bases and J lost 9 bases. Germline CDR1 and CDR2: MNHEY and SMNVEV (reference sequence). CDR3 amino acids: CASSRLIAGGRDSEQFF. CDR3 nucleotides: TGTGCCAGCAGCAGACTTATAGCGGGAGGCAGGGACAGTGAGCAGTTCTTC.

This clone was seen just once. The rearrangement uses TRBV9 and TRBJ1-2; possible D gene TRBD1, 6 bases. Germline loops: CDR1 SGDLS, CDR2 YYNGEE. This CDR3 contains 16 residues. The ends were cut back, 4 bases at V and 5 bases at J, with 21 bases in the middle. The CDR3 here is CASSLQGRGPLYGYTF. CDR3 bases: TGTGCCAGCAGCTTACAGGGAAGGGGACCCCTATATGGCTACACCTTC.

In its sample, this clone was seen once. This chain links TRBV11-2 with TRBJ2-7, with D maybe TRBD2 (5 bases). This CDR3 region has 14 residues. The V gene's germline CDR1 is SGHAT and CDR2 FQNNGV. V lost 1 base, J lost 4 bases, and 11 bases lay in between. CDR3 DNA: TGTGCCAGCAGCTTAGGCCGGGAACGATACGAGCAGTACTTC. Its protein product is CASSLGRERYEQYF.

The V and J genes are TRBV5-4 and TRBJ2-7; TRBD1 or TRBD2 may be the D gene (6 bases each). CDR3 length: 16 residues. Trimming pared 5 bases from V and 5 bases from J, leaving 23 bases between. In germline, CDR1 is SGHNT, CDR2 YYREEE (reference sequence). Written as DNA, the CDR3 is TGTGCCAGCAGGACAGGCGGGAAAATGGGGGAGGACGAGCAGTACTTC. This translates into CASRTGGKMGEDEQYF.

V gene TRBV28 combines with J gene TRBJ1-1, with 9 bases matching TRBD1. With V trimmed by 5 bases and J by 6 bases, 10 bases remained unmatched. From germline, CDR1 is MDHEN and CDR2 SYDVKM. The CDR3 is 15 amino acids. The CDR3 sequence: CASSTEQGARPEAFF. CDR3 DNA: TGTGCCAGCAGTACCGAACAGGGGGCGCGTCCTGAAGCTTTCTTT.

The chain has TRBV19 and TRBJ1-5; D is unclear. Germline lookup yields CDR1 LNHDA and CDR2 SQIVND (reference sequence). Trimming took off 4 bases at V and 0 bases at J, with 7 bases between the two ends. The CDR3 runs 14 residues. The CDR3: CASSSGDSNQPQHF. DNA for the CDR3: TGTGCCAGTAGTAGTGGGGATAGCAATCAGCCCCAGCATTTT.

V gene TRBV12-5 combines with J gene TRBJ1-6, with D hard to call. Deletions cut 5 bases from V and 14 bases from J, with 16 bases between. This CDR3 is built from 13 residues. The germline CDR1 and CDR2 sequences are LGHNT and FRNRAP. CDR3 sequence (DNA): TGTGCTAGTGGTCCGGAACTCGGGATGTCCCTCCACTTT. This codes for CASGPELGMSLHF.

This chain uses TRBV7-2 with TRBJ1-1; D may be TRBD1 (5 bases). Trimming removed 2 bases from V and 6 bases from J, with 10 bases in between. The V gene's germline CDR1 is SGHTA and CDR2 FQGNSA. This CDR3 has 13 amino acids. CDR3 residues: CASSLSRGPEAFF. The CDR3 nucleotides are TGTGCCAGCAGCTTAAGTAGGGGACCTGAAGCTTTCTTT.

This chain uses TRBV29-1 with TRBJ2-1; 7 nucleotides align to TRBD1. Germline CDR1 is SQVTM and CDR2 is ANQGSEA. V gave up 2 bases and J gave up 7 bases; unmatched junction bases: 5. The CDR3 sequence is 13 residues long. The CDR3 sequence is CSVEQGVVNEQFF. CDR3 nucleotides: TGCAGCGTTGAACAGGGGGTTGTAAATGAGCAGTTCTTC.

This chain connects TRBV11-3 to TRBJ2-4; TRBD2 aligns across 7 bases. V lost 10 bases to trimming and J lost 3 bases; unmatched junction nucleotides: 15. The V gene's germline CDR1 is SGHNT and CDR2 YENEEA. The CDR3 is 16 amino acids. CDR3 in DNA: TGTGCCACCTCCCGGGGGGAGGGAGCTAGCAAAAACATTCAGTACTTC. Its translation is CATSRGEGASKNIQYF.

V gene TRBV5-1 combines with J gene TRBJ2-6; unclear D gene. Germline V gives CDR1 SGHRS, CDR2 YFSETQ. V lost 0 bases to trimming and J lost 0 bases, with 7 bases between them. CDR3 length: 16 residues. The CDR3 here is CASSLAVGSGANVLTF. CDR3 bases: TGCGCCAGCAGCTTGGCGGTCGGCTCTGGGGCCAACGTCCTGACTTTC.

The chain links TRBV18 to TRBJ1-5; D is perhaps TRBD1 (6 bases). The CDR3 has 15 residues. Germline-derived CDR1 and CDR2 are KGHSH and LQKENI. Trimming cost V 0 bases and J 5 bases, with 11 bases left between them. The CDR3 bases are TGTGCCAGCTCACCACCGACCAGGGGTGATCAGCCCCAGCATTTT. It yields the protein CASSPPTRGDQPQHF.

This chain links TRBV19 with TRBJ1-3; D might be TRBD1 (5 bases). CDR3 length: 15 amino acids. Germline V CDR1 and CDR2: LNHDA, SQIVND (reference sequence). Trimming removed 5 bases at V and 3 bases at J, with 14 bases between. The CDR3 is CASSPAGTYGNTIYF. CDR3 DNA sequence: TGTGCCAGTAGTCCTGCCGGGACTTATGGAAACACCATATATTTT. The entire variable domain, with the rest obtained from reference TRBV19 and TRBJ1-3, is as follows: DGGITQSPKYLFRKEGQNVTLSCEQNLNHDAMYWYRQDPGQGLRLIYYSQIVNDFQKGDIAEGYSVSREKKESFPLTVTSAQKNPTAFYLCASSPAGTYGNTIYFGEGSWLTVV.

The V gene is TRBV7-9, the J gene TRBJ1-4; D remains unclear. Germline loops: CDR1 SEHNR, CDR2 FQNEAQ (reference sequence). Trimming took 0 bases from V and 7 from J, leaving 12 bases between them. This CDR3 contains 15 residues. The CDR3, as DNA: TGTGCCAGCAGCTTAGCGATGGCGATGCCTGAAAAACTGTTTTTT. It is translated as CASSLAMAMPEKLFF.

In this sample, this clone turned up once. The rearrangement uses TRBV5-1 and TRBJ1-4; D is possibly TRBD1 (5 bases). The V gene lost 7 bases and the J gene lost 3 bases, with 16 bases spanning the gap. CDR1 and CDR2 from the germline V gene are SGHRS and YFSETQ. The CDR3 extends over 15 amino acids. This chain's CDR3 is CASGSQMGANEKLFF. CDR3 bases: TGCGCCAGCGGATCCCAAATGGGGGCTAATGAAAAACTGTTTTTT.

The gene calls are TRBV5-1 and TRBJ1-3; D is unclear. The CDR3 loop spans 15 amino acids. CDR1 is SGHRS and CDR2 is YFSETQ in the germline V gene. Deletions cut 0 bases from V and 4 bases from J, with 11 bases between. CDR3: CASSLGSALGNTIYF. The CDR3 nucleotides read TGCGCCAGCAGCTTGGGGAGCGCCTTGGGAAACACCATATATTTT. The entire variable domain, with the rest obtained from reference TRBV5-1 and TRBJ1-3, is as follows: KAGVTQTPRYLIKTRGQQVTLSCSPISGHRSVSWYQQTPGQGLQFLFEYFSETQRNKGNFPGRFSGRQFSNSRSEMNVSTLELGDSALYLCASSLGSALGNTIYFGEGSWLTVV.

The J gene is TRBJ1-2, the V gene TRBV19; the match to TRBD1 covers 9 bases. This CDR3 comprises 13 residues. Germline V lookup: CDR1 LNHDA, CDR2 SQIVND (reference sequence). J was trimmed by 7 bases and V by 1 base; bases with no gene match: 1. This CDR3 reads CASSIGQGGGYTF. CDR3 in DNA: TGTGCCAGTAGTATAGGACAGGGGGGTGGCTACACCTTC.

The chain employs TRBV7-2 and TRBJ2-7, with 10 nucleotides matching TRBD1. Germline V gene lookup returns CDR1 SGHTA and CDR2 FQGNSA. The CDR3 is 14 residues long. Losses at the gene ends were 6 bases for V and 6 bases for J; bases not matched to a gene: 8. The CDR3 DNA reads TGTGCCAGCAGTTCCCGGGACAGGGGTGGCGAGCAGTACTTC. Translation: CASSSRDRGGEQYF.

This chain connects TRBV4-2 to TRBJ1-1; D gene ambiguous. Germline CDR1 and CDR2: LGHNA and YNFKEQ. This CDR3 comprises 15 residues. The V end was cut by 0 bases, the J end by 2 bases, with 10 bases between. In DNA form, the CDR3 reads TGTGCCAGCAGCCAAGATCTTGGGCCAAACACTGAAGCTTTCTTT. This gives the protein CASSQDLGPNTEAFF.

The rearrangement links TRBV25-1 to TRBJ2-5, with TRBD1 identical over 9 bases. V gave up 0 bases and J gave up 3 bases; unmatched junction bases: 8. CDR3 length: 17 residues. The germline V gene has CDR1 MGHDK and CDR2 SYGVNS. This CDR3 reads CASSEYRGQGEKETQYF. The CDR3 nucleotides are TGTGCCAGCAGTGAATATCGGGGACAGGGCGAAAAAGAGACCCAGTACTTC.

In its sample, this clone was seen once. Here the CDR3 reads CASSLTSTIAPYEQYF. The CDR3 bases are TGTGCCAGCAGCCTGACTAGCACCATAGCGCCCTACGAGCAGTACTTC. The chain recombines TRBV7-8 with TRBJ2-7; the match to TRBD2 covers 7 bases. Germline CDR1 and CDR2: SGHVS and FQNEAQ. V dropped 5 bases and J dropped 2; count of bases not matched to a gene: 12. CDR3 length: 16 amino acids.

CDR3 loop: CASRDGTVEYEQYF. The CDR3 coding sequence is TGTGCCAGCAGAGACGGGACGGTCGAATACGAGCAGTACTTC. This rearrangement joins TRBV6-5 to TRBJ2-7; D assignment may be TRBD1 or TRBD2 (5 bases each). V was pared by 6 bases and J by 4 bases, with 16 bases between. The CDR3 loop spans 14 amino acids. Germline values: CDR1 MNHEY, CDR2 SVGAGI.

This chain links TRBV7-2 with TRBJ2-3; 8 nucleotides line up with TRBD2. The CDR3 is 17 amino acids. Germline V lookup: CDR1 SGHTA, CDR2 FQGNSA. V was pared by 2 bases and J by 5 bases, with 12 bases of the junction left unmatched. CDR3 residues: CASSLPSLGRAIDTQYF. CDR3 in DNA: TGTGCCAGCAGCTTACCCTCCCTCGGGAGGGCCATAGATACGCAGTATTTT.

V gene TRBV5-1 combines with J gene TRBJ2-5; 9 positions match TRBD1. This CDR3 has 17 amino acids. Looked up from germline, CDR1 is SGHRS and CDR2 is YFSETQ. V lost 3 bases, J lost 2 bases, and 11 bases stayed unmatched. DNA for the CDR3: TGCGCCAGCAGCTGGGGGCCGGACAGGGGAGGGCAAGAGACCCAGTACTTC. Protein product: CASSWGPDRGGQETQYF.

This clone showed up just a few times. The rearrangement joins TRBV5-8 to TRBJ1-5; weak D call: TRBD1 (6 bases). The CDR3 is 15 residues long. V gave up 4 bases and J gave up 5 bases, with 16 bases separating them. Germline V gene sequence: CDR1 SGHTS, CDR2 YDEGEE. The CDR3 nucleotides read TGTGCCAGCAGCCGTACAGGGATTGAGCATCAGCCCCAGCATTTT. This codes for CASSRTGIEHQPQHF.